Below, 4 T cell receptor beta chains from the same sample are listed, as sequenced in a study of blood T cell repertoires in COVID-19. Sequencing was performed with immunoSEQ multiplex PCR; in TCRdb, only in-frame clones are kept and a portion is missing. The sample lists around 93,000 clones, about 92% occurring once. What was sequenced was peripheral blood. These receptors were taken from a man between 18 and 29 years old with COVID-19, enrolled during active disease.

On this clone: Distinct nucleotide sequences in the sample also encode this CDR3. CDR3 in amino acids: CASRGSSYNEQFF. CDR3 DNA sequence: TGTGCCAGCAGGGGCAGCTCCTACAATGAGCAGTTCTTC. The J gene is TRBJ2-1, the V gene TRBV12-3 or TRBV12-4, with D uncertain. This CDR3 spans 13 amino acids. V lost 6 bases and J 0 bases, leaving 6 bases between the germline ends.

The chain employs TRBV14 and TRBJ2-3, with 7 bases lining up with TRBD2. The CDR3 contains 19 residues. The V gene end was trimmed by 1 base and the J gene end by 2 bases; junction bases not matched to a gene: 15. In germline, CDR1 is SGHDN, CDR2 FVKESK. The CDR3 spells CASSQVGGVRHPATDTQYF. CDR3 coding DNA: TGTGCCAGCAGCCAAGTTGGGGGGGTCCGACACCCAGCCACAGATACGCAGTATTTT.

The chain joins TRBV11-2 to TRBJ2-7; TRBD1 is a possible D gene (5 bases). Germline V gene data show CDR1 as SGHAT and CDR2 as FQNNGV. The CDR3 length is 16 residues. Trimming left V 3 bases short and J 3 bases short, with 18 bases between. CDR3 sequence: CASSFRWTRVRYEQYF. CDR3 bases: TGTGCCAGCAGCTTTAGGTGGACAAGGGTGCGCTACGAGCAGTACTTC.

The chain joins TRBV2 to TRBJ2-7, with 12 bases matching TRBD1. The junction had 6 bases not matched to a gene; V was cut back by 6 bases and J by 6 bases. This CDR3 spans 14 amino acids. CDR1 is SNHLY and CDR2 is FYNNEI in the germline V gene. As DNA, the CDR3 is TGTGCCAGCAGGGGTAGGGACAGGGGGCTCGAGCAGTACTTC. Translated, it gives CASRGRDRGLEQYF.